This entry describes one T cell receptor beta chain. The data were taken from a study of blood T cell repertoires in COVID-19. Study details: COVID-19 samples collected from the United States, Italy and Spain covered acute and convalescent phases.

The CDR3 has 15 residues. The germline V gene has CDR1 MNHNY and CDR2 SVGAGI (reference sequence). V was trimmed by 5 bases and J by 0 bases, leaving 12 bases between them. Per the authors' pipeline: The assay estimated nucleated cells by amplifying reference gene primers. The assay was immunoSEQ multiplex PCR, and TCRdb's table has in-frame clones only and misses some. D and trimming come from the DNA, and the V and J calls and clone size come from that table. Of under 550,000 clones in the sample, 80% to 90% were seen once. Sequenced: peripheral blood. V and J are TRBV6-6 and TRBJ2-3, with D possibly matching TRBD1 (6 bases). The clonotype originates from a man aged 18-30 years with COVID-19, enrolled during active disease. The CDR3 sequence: CASSPGTSSTDTQYF. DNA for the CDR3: TGTGCCAGCAGTCCCGGGACAAGTAGCACAGATACGCAGTATTTT.